The 27 T cell receptor beta chains in this list originate from one sample, sequenced in a study of early T cells in non-severe SARS-CoV-2 infection. MiXCR was run by TCRdb on the 5' RACE reads, yielding one entry per CDR3 protein. Of 40,000 to 55,000 distinct CDR3 sequences in the sample, 7.7% were seen once. Sequences were obtained from whole blood. These receptors all stem from an adult who was a healthcare worker with PCR-confirmed SARS-CoV-2 infection or an uninfected control (not recorded which).

This clonotype occurred many times. J is TRBJ1-2 and V is TRBV20-1, with 7 bases matching TRBD1. This CDR3 has 14 residues. Looked up from germline, CDR1 is DFQATT and CDR2 is SNEGSKA (reference sequence). With 4 bases clipped from V and 2 bases from J, the junction kept 7 bases outside the gene matches. CDR3 loop: CSAKKPGQNYGYTF. CDR3 nucleotides: TGCAGTGCTAAGAAACCGGGACAGAACTATGGCTACACCTTC.

Notes on this clonotype: One base away lies a much larger clone, so this may be a sequencing read error. The rearrangement links TRBV5-5 to TRBJ1-5; the D is unclear. Germline CDR1 and CDR2: SGHKS and YYEKEE (reference sequence). The CDR3 runs 14 residues. CDR3 in DNA: TGTGTCAGCAGCTTGCTTCGGCTCAATCAGCCCCAGCATTTT. Residues: CVSSLLRLNQPQHF.

This clonotype has at least ten counts. This chain connects TRBV28 to TRBJ2-1; TRBD2 is a possible D gene (7 bases). Germline values: CDR1 MDHEN, CDR2 SYDVKM. The CDR3 consists of 13 residues. V lost 7 bases, J lost 7 bases, and 14 bases lay in between. This CDR3 reads CASTKGGLNEQFF. Here the CDR3 DNA reads TGTGCCAGCACAAAGGGGGGGCTGAATGAGCAGTTCTTC.

Only a few counts were recorded for this clonotype. The chain joins TRBV20-1 to TRBJ2-5, with 9 bases fitting TRBD2. Germline V gene lookup returns CDR1 DFQATT and CDR2 SNEGSKA (reference sequence). The CDR3 runs to 14 residues. After removal of 5 bases from V and 7 bases from J, the junction contained 11 bases not matched to a gene. CDR3 sequence reads: CSADPGLAGGTQYF. CDR3 coding DNA: TGCAGTGCTGATCCGGGACTAGCAGGGGGGACCCAGTACTTC.

This clonotype came up a few times. V is TRBV7-9 and J is TRBJ2-7; 9 bases fit TRBD1. J gave up 1 base and V 3 bases, and 1 base lay outside the gene matches. The germline V gene has CDR1 SEHNR and CDR2 FQNEAQ (reference sequence). The CDR3 covers 14 residues. CDR3 DNA sequence: TGTGCCAGCAGCTTGGACAGGGGATCCTACGAGCAGTACTTC. Translated, it gives CASSLDRGSYEQYF. Using reference TRBV7-9 and TRBJ2-7 for the parts outside the CDR3, the full variable domain is DTGVSQNPRHKITKRGQNVTFRCDPISEHNRLYWYRQTLGQGPEFLTYFQNEAQLEKSRLLSDRFSAERPKGSFSTLEIQRTEQGDSAMYLCASSLDRGSYEQYFGPGTRLTVT.

This clonotype was observed a handful of times. The chain joins TRBV28 to TRBJ2-3; D may be TRBD1 (5 bases). V was shortened by 6 bases and J by 0 bases, with 10 bases between the two germline ends. This CDR3 comprises 14 residues. Germline V gene lookup returns CDR1 MDHEN and CDR2 SYDVKM. In nucleotides, the CDR3 is TGTGCCAGCAGACCCCAGGGTAGCACAGATACGCAGTATTTT. Protein product: CASRPQGSTDTQYF.

This clonotype came up many times. The V gene is TRBV2, the J gene TRBJ1-5; 9 bases agree with TRBD1. The CDR3 covers 15 residues. With V trimmed by 8 bases and J by 0 bases, 5 bases remained unmatched. CDR1 and CDR2 from the germline V gene are SNHLY and FYNNEI. CDR3: CASAGTGSSNQPQHF. CDR3 DNA: TGTGCCAGCGCCGGGACAGGGTCTAGCAATCAGCCCCAGCATTTT.

This clonotype occurred many times. This rearrangement joins TRBV5-4 to TRBJ1-2; D call uncertain. V lost 2 bases to trimming and J lost 7 bases, with 12 bases between them. The CDR3 runs 13 residues. The germline CDR1 and CDR2 sequences are SGHNT and YYREEE (reference sequence). CDR3 loop: CASSLWNDSGYTF. Here the CDR3 DNA reads TGTGCCAGCAGCTTATGGAATGATAGTGGCTACACCTTC.

There are many counts of this clonotype. The chain is built from TRBV7-6 and TRBJ1-2; D not resolved. The CDR3 has 13 residues. V gave up 1 base and J gave up 8 bases, with 11 bases separating them. Germline assignment: CDR1 SGHVS and CDR2 FNYEAQ. The CDR3 bases are TGTGCCAGCAGCTTAGAGTCCACAGAGGGCTACACCTTC. Its translation is CASSLESTEGYTF.

This clonotype was seen at least ten times. The rearrangement joins TRBV29-1 to TRBJ2-7, with TRBD1 matching over 7 bases. The CDR3 has 13 amino acids. V shed 0 bases and J 5 bases; nucleotides not matched to a gene: 4. Germline CDR1 reads SQVTM; CDR2 reads ANQGSEA. DNA for the CDR3: TGCAGCGTTGAAGAGAGGGGGCCTCACGAGCAGTACTTC. This encodes CSVEERGPHEQYF.

This clonotype was observed many times. The CDR3 DNA is TGTGCCAGCACTCCCATGGTGGGGTGGACAGGGAACTCCGATACGCAGTATTTT. Its translation: CASTPMVGWTGNSDTQYF. The rearrangement links TRBV28 to TRBJ2-3; TRBD1 aligns across 8 bases. The CDR3 totals 18 residues. J gave up 6 bases and V 7 bases, and 21 bases lay outside the gene matches. In germline, CDR1 is MDHEN, CDR2 SYDVKM.

This clonotype was counted ten times or more. The gene calls are TRBV7-9 and TRBJ1-1, with a weak D call TRBD1 (6 bases). The V and J ends lost 1 base and 1 base respectively, with 13 bases between them. The CDR3 sequence is 16 residues long. Germline values: CDR1 SEHNR, CDR2 FQNEAQ (reference sequence). CDR3 sequence (DNA): TGTGCCAGCAGCTTAGGCTTCGGGGGGCCGAACACTGAAGCTTTCTTT. Translated: CASSLGFGGPNTEAFF.

This clonotype turned up a few times. The DNA for the CDR3 is TGTGCCAGCAGCACATGGACAGGGGGTGATTCTGGCTACACCTTC. It translates to CASSTWTGGDSGYTF. The rearrangement links TRBV5-4 to TRBJ1-2; TRBD1 matches at 10 bases. V shed 4 bases, J shed 7 bases, and the junction held 10 bases outside the gene matches. The length of the CDR3 is 15 residues. Germline V gene data show CDR1 as SGHNT and CDR2 as YYREEE (reference sequence).

A remark on this clonotype: A read error may produce the germline difference seen at one junction end. The chain uses TRBV11-2 and TRBJ2-1, with no clear D. Germline-derived CDR1 and CDR2 are SGHAT and FQNNGV. This CDR3 contains 14 residues. The CDR3 DNA is TGTACCAGCAGCTTGCCTAGCTCCTACAATGAGCAGTTCTTC. Amino acids: CTSSLPSSYNEQFF.

This clonotype has ten or more counts. The gene calls are TRBV20-1 and TRBJ2-1, with TRBD2 identical over 9 bases. The CDR3 sequence is 14 residues long. Germline values: CDR1 DFQATT, CDR2 SNEGSKA (reference sequence). V lost 6 bases and J lost 7; bases outside the gene matches: 10. The CDR3 spells CSAPRGGALNEQFF. CDR3 nucleotides: TGCAGTGCCCCTCGCGGGGGGGCTTTGAATGAGCAGTTCTTC.

This clonotype was recorded many times. The genes are TRBV20-1 and TRBJ1-1, with a weak D call TRBD1 (6 bases). CDR1 is DFQATT, CDR2 SNEGSKA, per germline (reference sequence). The CDR3 extends over 13 amino acids. V shed 0 bases and J shed 7 bases, with 12 bases lying between them. For the CDR3, the DNA is TGCAGTGCTAGAGAAAGACAGGCCCATGAAGCTTTCTTT. It specifies CSARERQAHEAFF.

CDR3 loop: CASSPPGVFGSGNTIYF. The CDR3 DNA reads as TGTGCCAGCAGCCCCCCGGGGGTTTTTGGGTCGGGAAACACCATATATTTT. The rearrangement links TRBV3-1 to TRBJ1-3, with D perhaps TRBD1 (5 bases). This CDR3 has 17 residues. The germline gives CDR1 LGHDT, CDR2 YNNKEL (reference sequence). Trimming removed 4 bases at V and 4 bases at J, with 20 bases between.

In its sample, this clonotype was seen a few times. The chain is built from TRBV27 and TRBJ2-5; the D gene is possibly TRBD2 (6 bases). Per germline, CDR1 MNHEY and CDR2 SMNVEV (reference sequence). The CDR3 totals 15 residues. V lost 2 bases to trimming and J lost 2 bases, with 12 bases between them. CDR3 loop: CASSLMWGVQETQYF. Here the CDR3 DNA reads TGTGCCAGCAGTTTAATGTGGGGGGTACAAGAGACCCAGTACTTC.

This clonotype was found many times. The rearrangement joins TRBV20-1 to TRBJ1-4; the D gene is possibly TRBD1 (5 bases). With 8 bases removed from V and 6 bases from J, the gap between germline ends came to 13 bases. Germline V gene data show CDR1 as DFQATT and CDR2 as SNEGSKA (reference sequence). The CDR3 has 12 residues. In nucleotides, the CDR3 is TGCAGTCCCTACGGGGCCGATGAAAAACTGTTTTTT. Translating gives CSPYGADEKLFF.

Many counts were recorded for this clonotype. This rearrangement joins TRBV20-1 to TRBJ2-5, with 11 bases that match TRBD2. V shed 4 bases, J shed 4 bases, and the junction held 8 bases outside the gene matches. Germline-derived CDR1 and CDR2 are DFQATT and SNEGSKA (reference sequence). The length of the CDR3 is 15 residues. The CDR3 loop is CSATHSGGAVETQYF. DNA for the CDR3: TGCAGTGCTACACATAGCGGGGGGGCGGTAGAGACCCAGTACTTC.

This clonotype was recorded at least ten times. V is TRBV6-2 or TRBV6-3 and J is TRBJ2-3; D gene uncertain. Deletions cut 0 bases from V and 4 bases from J, with 11 bases between. The germline V gene encodes CDR1 MNHEY and CDR2 SVGEGT. There are 15 residues in the CDR3. CDR3 DNA sequence: TGTGCCAGCAGTTACTCGAAAGCCAGGTCAGATACGCAGTATTTT. It specifies CASSYSKARSDTQYF.

This clonotype was observed many times. This chain joins TRBV5-6 and TRBJ1-3; D uncertain. The ends were cut back, 0 bases at V and 3 bases at J, with 7 bases in the middle. The CDR3 totals 14 residues. Germline loops: CDR1 SGHDT, CDR2 YYEEEE. This chain's CDR3 is CASSLEGFGNTIYF. The DNA of the CDR3 is TGTGCCAGCAGCTTGGAGGGCTTTGGAAACACCATATATTTT.

This clonotype was observed many times. The rearrangement joins TRBV6-1 to TRBJ1-1; D remains ambiguous. This CDR3 has 14 amino acids. Trimming removed 3 bases from V and 8 bases from J, with 16 bases in between. Per the germline V gene, CDR1 is MNHNS and CDR2 is SASEGT. The DNA of the CDR3 is TGTGCCAGCAGTGAGTACGCCCAGCGGGCCGAAGCTTTCTTT. It yields the protein CASSEYAQRAEAFF.

This clonotype was detected ten times or more. The rearrangement uses TRBV12-3 or TRBV12-4 and TRBJ1-5; no reliable D call. The CDR3 is made up of 15 amino acids. V was shortened by 3 bases and J by 1 base, with 10 bases between the two germline ends. This CDR3 is CASSFVERSNQPQHF. CDR3 nucleotides: TGTGCCAGCAGTTTTGTAGAAAGAAGCAATCAGCCCCAGCATTTT.

The chain uses TRBV12-3 or TRBV12-4 and TRBJ2-7; D gene ambiguous. The CDR3 is 15 residues long. V shed 2 bases and J shed 0 bases, with 11 bases lying between them. The CDR3 loop is CASSLLAPVSYEQYF. In nucleotides, the CDR3 is TGTGCCAGCAGTTTATTAGCTCCCGTCTCCTACGAGCAGTACTTC.

This clonotype turned up a few times. The chain recombines TRBV18 with TRBJ2-3; D not certain. The CDR3 length is 14 residues. V gave up 0 bases and J gave up 6 bases, with 10 bases separating them. The V gene's germline CDR1 is KGHSH and CDR2 LQKENI. The CDR3 protein is CASSPPSPGDTQYF. The CDR3 DNA sequence: TGTGCCAGCTCACCACCGTCCCCCGGGGATACGCAGTATTTT.

The rearrangement uses TRBV6-2 or TRBV6-3 and TRBJ2-7; 7 bases are shared with TRBD2. This CDR3 has 14 residues. The germline V gene has CDR1 MNHEY and CDR2 SVGEGT. J was trimmed by 1 base and V by 7 bases; bases with no gene match: 7. In DNA, the CDR3 is TGTGCCAGCATCGCAAGCGGGGCATCCTACGAGCAGTACTTC. Protein product: CASIASGASYEQYF.